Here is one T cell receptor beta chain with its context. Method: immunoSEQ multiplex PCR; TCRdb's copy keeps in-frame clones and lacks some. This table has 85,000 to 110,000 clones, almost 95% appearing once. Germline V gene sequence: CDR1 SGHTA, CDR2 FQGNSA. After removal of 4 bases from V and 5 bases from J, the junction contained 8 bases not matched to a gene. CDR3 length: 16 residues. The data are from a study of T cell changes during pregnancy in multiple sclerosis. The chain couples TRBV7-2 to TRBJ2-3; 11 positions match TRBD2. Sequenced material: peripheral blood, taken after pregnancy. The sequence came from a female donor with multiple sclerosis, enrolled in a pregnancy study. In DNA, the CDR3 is TGTGCCAGCAGCTCAGGACTAGCGGGTATCTTAGATACGCAGTATTTT. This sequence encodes CASSSGLAGILDTQYF.